The 25 T cell receptor beta chains reported below all come from one sample, sequenced in a study of blood T cell repertoires in COVID-19. TCRdb's table, derived via immunoSEQ multiplex PCR, lists solely in-frame clones and lacks some. The table has about 210,000 clones, under 90% seen once. Sequenced input: PBMCs or T cells enriched from blood (not recorded which). The receptors were sampled from a woman aged 45 to 65 with acute COVID-19.

To note about this clone: A junction boundary mismatches the germline segment, possibly from a read error. V gene TRBV4-3 combines with J gene TRBJ2-1; D perhaps matches TRBD1 (6 bases). The CDR3 totals 14 residues. CDR1 and CDR2 (germline): LGHNA, YSLEER. As DNA, the CDR3 is TGCGCCAGCAGCCAAGAGTACAGGGACAAGGAGCAGTTCTTC. Its protein product is CASSQEYRDKEQFF.

The V gene is TRBV3-1 (or the pseudogene TRBV3-2), the J gene TRBJ2-3, with TRBD1 matching 9 bases. The CDR3 is 14 amino acids. The trim removed 4 bases at V and 3 bases at J, leaving 2 bases unmatched. Germline CDR1 reads LGHDT; CDR2 reads YNNKEL (reference sequence). This chain's CDR3 is CASSLGTGTDTQYF. CDR3 DNA: TGTGCCAGCAGCCTCGGGACAGGGACAGATACGCAGTATTTT.

The gene calls are TRBV18 and TRBJ1-5; D unclear. V lost 2 bases and J 11 bases, leaving 13 bases between the germline ends. CDR1 is KGHSH and CDR2 is LQKENI in the germline V gene. The CDR3 is 13 residues long. In DNA form, the CDR3 reads TGTGCCAGCTCACCAGAATTTCAAAGAGCCCAGCATTTT. Residues: CASSPEFQRAQHF.

The chain links TRBV9 to TRBJ1-2; the D gene is possibly TRBD1 (5 bases). V dropped 3 bases and J dropped 8 bases, with 17 bases sitting between them. The germline V gene has CDR1 SGDLS and CDR2 YYNGEE. CDR3 size: 14 residues. CDR3 DNA: TGTGCCAGCAGCGGACGGACCGGACATAACGGCTACACCTTC. Its protein is CASSGRTGHNGYTF.

The V and J genes are TRBV28 and TRBJ1-5, with D possibly TRBD1 on 5 matching bases. CDR3 length: 16 residues. V lost 4 bases to trimming and J lost 8 bases, with 21 bases between them. Germline V gene sequence: CDR1 MDHEN, CDR2 SYDVKM. CDR3 sequence reads: CASSWGSRGGQKPQHF. Here the CDR3 DNA reads TGTGCCAGCAGTTGGGGGAGTCGGGGAGGGCAGAAGCCCCAGCATTTT.

This chain uses TRBV5-4 with TRBJ2-2, with TRBD2 as a possible D gene (6 bases). Germline CDR1 and CDR2: SGHNT and YYREEE (reference sequence). The V end was cut by 3 bases, the J end by 4 bases, with 16 bases between. The CDR3 contains 16 residues. For the CDR3, the DNA is TGTGCCAGCAGCTCCGCTACGGGGGAGTTCACCGGGGAGCTGTTTTTT. Translation gives CASSSATGEFTGELFF.

In this sample, this clone turned up a few times. The chain links TRBV7-2 to TRBJ1-1; D not resolved. The CDR3 has 15 residues. CDR1 and CDR2 from the germline V gene are SGHTA and FQGNSA. V shed 5 bases and J shed 4 bases, with 17 bases lying between them. CDR3 sequence reads: CASSATGIRGTEAFF. CDR3 in DNA: TGTGCCAGCAGCGCTACGGGTATCCGGGGCACTGAAGCTTTCTTT.

The rearrangement links TRBV11-2 to TRBJ2-7; TRBD1 matches at 8 bases. Unmatched junction bases numbered 3, after V lost 2 bases and J lost 3 bases. The CDR3 extends over 14 amino acids. CDR1 SGHAT and CDR2 FQNNGV come from the germline V gene. CDR3 bases: TGTGCCAGCAGCTTAACGGACAGGGACTACGAGCAGTACTTC. Residues: CASSLTDRDYEQYF.

This clone was seen only a few times. The chain joins TRBV15 to TRBJ1-1; 8 bases line up with TRBD1. The CDR3 has 14 amino acids. Germline V lookup: CDR1 LNHNV, CDR2 YYDKDF (reference sequence). Trimming took 1 base from V and 3 from J; bases not matched to a gene: 1. The CDR3 DNA is TGTGCCACCAGCAGAGGACAGGGGTACACTGAAGCTTTCTTT. Its translation is CATSRGQGYTEAFF.

V and J are TRBV5-1 and TRBJ2-7; 9 bases agree with TRBD1. Germline lookup yields CDR1 SGHRS and CDR2 YFSETQ. After removal of 4 bases from V and 3 bases from J, the junction contained 5 bases not matched to a gene. This CDR3 has 14 amino acids. In nucleotides, the CDR3 is TGCGCCAGCAGCGAGGGGACAGGGATCTACGAGCAGTACTTC. This encodes CASSEGTGIYEQYF. The variable domain in full, completed from reference TRBV5-1 and TRBJ2-7, reads KAGVTQTPRYLIKTRGQQVTLSCSPISGHRSVSWYQQTPGQGLQFLFEYFSETQRNKGNFPGRFSGRQFSNSRSEMNVSTLELGDSALYLCASSEGTGIYEQYFGPGTRLTVT.

This chain uses TRBV27 with TRBJ1-2; weak D call: TRBD1 (5 bases). V lost 3 bases to trimming and J lost 8 bases, with 19 bases between them. The germline CDR1 and CDR2 sequences are MNHEY and SMNVEV (reference sequence). The CDR3 totals 15 residues. CDR3 residues: CASSFSPTGQTGYTF. Written as DNA, the CDR3 is TGTGCCAGCAGTTTTTCCCCAACAGGACAAACGGGCTACACCTTC.

This rearrangement joins TRBV19 to TRBJ1-6; TRBD1 matches 7 bases. Trimming removed 4 bases from V and 4 bases from J; junction bases left unmatched: 4. Per the germline V gene, CDR1 is LNHDA and CDR2 is SQIVND (reference sequence). The length of the CDR3 is 15 residues. CDR3 loop: CASSRGQPYNSPLHF. In nucleotides, the CDR3 is TGTGCCAGTAGTAGGGGACAGCCTTATAATTCACCCCTCCACTTT.

The chain is built from TRBV6-6 and TRBJ1-1, with 11 bases aligning to TRBD1. Trimming took 4 bases from V and 3 from J; bases not matched to a gene: 1. The germline V gene has CDR1 MNHNY and CDR2 SVGAGI (reference sequence). The CDR3 runs to 14 residues. CDR3 sequence (DNA): TGTGCCAGCAGTTCGGGACAGGGGGACACTGAAGCTTTCTTT. The encoded protein is CASSSGQGDTEAFF.

The count of this clone is one. The chain joins TRBV7-8 to TRBJ1-5; D is unclear. Germline-derived CDR1 and CDR2 are SGHVS and FQNEAQ. The CDR3 consists of 15 residues. The V and J ends lost 1 base and 1 base respectively, with 8 bases between them. The CDR3 bases are TGTGCCAGCAGCTTAGTCGGACTGAGCAATCAGCCCCAGCATTTT. It translates to CASSLVGLSNQPQHF.

DNA of the CDR3: TGTGCCAGCTCACCAGGGGAGCCTGAAAAACTGTTTTTT. It codes for CASSPGEPEKLFF. The chain recombines TRBV18 with TRBJ1-4; D gene unclear. Trimming removed 2 bases at V and 7 bases at J, with 8 bases between. CDR1 is KGHSH, CDR2 LQKENI, per germline. The length of the CDR3 is 13 residues. Together with reference TRBV18 and TRBJ1-4, the CDR3 gives the full variable domain: NAGVMQNPRHLVRRRGQEARLRCSPMKGHSHVYWYRQLPEEGLKFMVYLQKENIIDESGMPKERFSAEFPKEGPSILRIQQVVRGDSAAYFCASSPGEPEKLFFGSGTQLSVL.

A remark on this clone: This CDR3 is also generated by other DNA sequences in the sample. The V gene is TRBV28, the J gene TRBJ2-7; tentative D call: TRBD1 (5 bases). V dropped 6 bases and J dropped 1 base, with 10 bases sitting between them. Per the germline V gene, CDR1 is MDHEN and CDR2 is SYDVKM. The CDR3 runs 13 residues. The DNA of the CDR3 is TGTGCCAGCAGCCCTGACAGTTCCTACGAGCAGTACTTC. It encodes CASSPDSSYEQYF.

This clone was recorded once. The chain is built from TRBV10-3 and TRBJ2-1; 7 bases align to TRBD2. CDR3 length: 15 residues. Germline CDR1 is ENHRY and CDR2 is SYGVKD. J was trimmed by 4 bases and V by 2 bases; bases with no gene match: 5. CDR3 amino acids: CAISEAGTTYNEQFF. The CDR3 nucleotides are TGTGCCATCAGTGAGGCCGGGACTACTTACAATGAGCAGTTCTTC.

The chain uses TRBV11-2 and TRBJ1-2; TRBD1 agrees at 7 bases. V trimming: 4 bases; J trimming: 4 bases; junction bases outside the gene matches: 6. The germline gives CDR1 SGHAT, CDR2 FQNNGV. The CDR3 totals 14 residues. CDR3 in DNA: TGTGCCAGCAGCTGGGACAGCCTCTTCTATGGCTACACCTTC. Translated: CASSWDSLFYGYTF.

The V and J genes are TRBV12-3 or TRBV12-4 and TRBJ2-4, with D perhaps matching TRBD1 (6 bases). The V end lost 5 bases, the J end lost 9 bases, and 11 bases lay between the germline ends. CDR3 length: 12 residues. The CDR3 DNA sequence: TGTGCCAGCAGTCCACAGGGTGCCATTCAGTACTTC. It is translated as CASSPQGAIQYF.

The rearrangement uses TRBV6-6 and TRBJ2-3; weak D call: TRBD1 (6 bases). The V end was cut by 10 bases, the J end by 1 base, with 15 bases between. Germline V gene data show CDR1 as MNHNY and CDR2 as SVGAGI (reference sequence). The CDR3 loop spans 14 amino acids. The CDR3 nucleotides are TGTGCCACGGATAAACAGGGTGGCACAGATACGCAGTATTTT. Its translation: CATDKQGGTDTQYF.

This clone was seen only once. The chain is built from TRBV28 and TRBJ2-3; D is unresolved. The CDR3 is made up of 11 amino acids. V was cut by 3 bases and J by 8 bases, with 6 bases left in between. Germline V gives CDR1 MDHEN, CDR2 SYDVKM. The CDR3 loop reads CASSFEFTQYF. The CDR3 nucleotides read TGTGCCAGCAGTTTTGAGTTTACGCAGTATTTT.

V is TRBV7-9 and J is TRBJ2-7; the D is unclear. CDR3 size: 11 residues. V was clipped by 1 base and J by 6 bases, with 4 bases between them. Germline CDR1 and CDR2: SEHNR and FQNEAQ (reference sequence). The DNA for the CDR3 is TGTGCCAGCAGCTTAGAGAGCGAGCAGTACTTC. As protein: CASSLESEQYF.

The chain carries TRBV7-2 and TRBJ2-7; a weak D match, TRBD2 (5 bases). The CDR3 consists of 13 residues. Germline V lookup: CDR1 SGHTA, CDR2 FQGNSA. Deletions cut 8 bases from V and 4 bases from J, with 15 bases between. The CDR3 coding sequence is TGTGCCAGCCGTTGGCGCTCGGGGTACGAGCAGTACTTC. Residues: CASRWRSGYEQYF.

The chain links TRBV11-2 to TRBJ2-3, with D possibly TRBD2 on 6 matching bases. Germline V CDR1 and CDR2: SGHAT, FQNNGV. The CDR3 extends over 15 amino acids. V lost 3 bases and J lost 8, with 18 bases in between. The CDR3 here is CASSFATPPAGTQYF. As DNA, the CDR3 is TGTGCCAGCAGCTTCGCCACTCCCCCAGCGGGTACGCAGTATTTT.

This clone has just a few counts. CDR3 nucleotide sequence: TGCGCCAGCAGCCGGACCGGGACAGGGATCACCGGGGAGCTGTTTTTT. Amino acids: CASSRTGTGITGELFF. This chain uses TRBV5-1 with TRBJ2-2, with TRBD1 matching 9 bases. The CDR3 length is 16 residues. Trimming removed 4 bases from V and 4 bases from J; junction bases left unmatched: 8. Per the germline V gene, CDR1 is SGHRS and CDR2 is YFSETQ.